Described below is a single TCR beta chain sequence and its context. What it binds is not known. One junction end disagrees with the germline gene, perhaps due to a read error. The data were obtained in a study of T cell repertoires in cytomegalovirus infection. TCRdb itself ran the reads through MiXCR, one entry per CDR3 protein. The sample yields around 900,000 distinct CDR3 sequences, more than 25% seen once. Germline loops: CDR1 SSHAT, CDR2 FNYEAQ (reference sequence). The length of the CDR3 is 15 residues. This chain joins TRBV7-7 and TRBJ2-2; D ambiguous. This specimen consisted of cultured CD8+ T cells from PBMCs, obtained from culture after CMV antigen stimulation. The TCR was taken from a human donor in good health (CMV status not recorded). Some clones in this sample may be carry-over from other donors' samples. The CDR3 spells CASSLTYANTGELFF. For the CDR3, the DNA is TGTGCTAGCAGCTTAACATACGCGAACACCGGGGAGCTGTTTTTT.